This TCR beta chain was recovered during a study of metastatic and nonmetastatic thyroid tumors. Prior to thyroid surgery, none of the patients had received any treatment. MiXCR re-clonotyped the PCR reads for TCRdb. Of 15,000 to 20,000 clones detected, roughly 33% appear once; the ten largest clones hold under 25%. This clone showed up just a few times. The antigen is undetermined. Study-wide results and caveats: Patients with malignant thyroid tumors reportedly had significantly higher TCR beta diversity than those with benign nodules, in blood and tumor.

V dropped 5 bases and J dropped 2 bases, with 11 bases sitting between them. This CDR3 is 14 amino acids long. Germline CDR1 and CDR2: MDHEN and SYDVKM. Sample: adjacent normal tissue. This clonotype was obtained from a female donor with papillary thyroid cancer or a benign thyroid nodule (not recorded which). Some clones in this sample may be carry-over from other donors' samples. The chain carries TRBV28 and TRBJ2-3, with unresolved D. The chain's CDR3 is CASSLLSFTDTQYF. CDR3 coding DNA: TGTGCCAGCAGTCTTCTAAGTTTCACAGATACGCAGTATTTT. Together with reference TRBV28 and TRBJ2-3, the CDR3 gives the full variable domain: DVKVTQSSRYLVKRTGEKVFLECVQDMDHENMFWYRQDPGLGLRLIYFSYDVKMKEKGDIPEGYSVSREKKERFSLILESASTNQTSMYLCASSLLSFTDTQYFGPGTRLTVL.